These T cell receptor beta chains were read from a single sample in a study of identical twins. TCRdb re-analysed the 5' RACE reads in MiXCR, keeping a single row per CDR3 protein. The sample yields fewer than 250,000 distinct CDR3 sequences, more than 6.5% seen once. These same records also appear under a second study, on yellow fever vaccine responses in identical twins.

The specimen was memory (CD45RO+) T cells sorted from blood. The receptors stem from a woman aged 18-29 years in good health. Each CDR3 is given with its conserved first and last residue. D genes are given only for firm matches. Expanded clones get a size class; other rows say once, few or many, or leave the size out.

d_gene	j_gene	v_gene	abundance	CDR3nt	CDR3aa
.	TRBJ2-1	TRBV12-3/TRBV12-4	many	TGTGCCAGCAGTTTATATGGGTCCGGGAGTAATGAGCAGTTCTTC	CASSLYGSGSNEQFF
.	TRBJ2-2	TRBV5-1	few	TGCGCCAGCAGCCCTTTCGAGAACACCGGGGAGCTGTTTTTT	CASSPFENTGELFF
TRBD1	TRBJ2-2	TRBV6-1	few	TGTGCCAGCAGTGCGCGACAGGGCTTGAACACCGGGGAGCTGTTTTTT	CASSARQGLNTGELFF
.	TRBJ1-1	TRBV15	many	TGTGCCACCAGCAGGGATCCGGGGACTAGAGGATTGGCTTTCTTT	CATSRDPGTRGLAFF
.	TRBJ2-1	TRBV6-4	.	TGTGCCAGCAGTGATCGGAGTAATGAGCAGTTCTTC	CASSDRSNEQFF
.	TRBJ2-5	TRBV4-3	.	TGCGCCAGCAGCCAGACGCCCGAGTTGGTTGGCGGGACCCAGTACTTC	CASSQTPELVGGTQYF
TRBD2	TRBJ2-1	TRBV20-1	.	TGCAGTGTTCGACTAGCGGGGGCGGGGTACAATGAGCAGTTCTTC	CSVRLAGAGYNEQFF
.	TRBJ2-5	TRBV30	once	TGTGCCTGGAGTGTAGTCAGGGGGAGGGAGACCCAGTACTTC	CAWSVVRGRETQYF
.	TRBJ2-7	TRBV5-1	many	TGCGCCAGCAGCTTGGAAGGGTCCTACGAGCAGTACTTC	CASSLEGSYEQYF
.	TRBJ1-2	TRBV6-5	few	TGTGCCAGCAGTTACTCTGACAGTATCAATGGCTACACCTTC	CASSYSDSINGYTF
TRBD2	TRBJ2-4	TRBV20-1	many	TGCAGTGCTAGAGTAGCGGGGGGGCAGGGGGCCAAAAACATTCAGTACTTC	CSARVAGGQGAKNIQYF
.	TRBJ1-2	TRBV5-1	few	TGCGCCAGCAGTTACTCGGGGCCCCGAGGCTATGGCTACACCTTC	CASSYSGPRGYGYTF
.	TRBJ2-5	TRBV20-1	few	TGCAGTGGCCGACAGGACCAAGAGACCCAGTACTTC	CSGRQDQETQYF
.	TRBJ2-3	TRBV11-1	few	TGTGCCAGCAGCCCCAACCGGCTGGGACAATCAAAGGGCGCAGATACGCAGTATTTT	CASSPNRLGQSKGADTQYF
.	TRBJ2-1	TRBV7-2	many	TGTGCCAGCTCCCCAGTTCTGGGTCGGGGCAATGAGCAGTTCTTC	CASSPVLGRGNEQFF
.	TRBJ1-3	TRBV2	few	TGTGCCAGCAGTGACGACAGCTCTGGAAACACCATATATTTT	CASSDDSSGNTIYF
TRBD2	TRBJ2-5	TRBV20-1	few	TGCAGTGCTGCACACGGACTAGCGGAAGAGACCCAGTACTTC	CSAAHGLAEETQYF
TRBD2	TRBJ2-7	TRBV9	few	TGTGCCAGCAGCGGGCGGGGGGGCGAGCAGTACTTC	CASSGRGGEQYF
.	TRBJ1-2	TRBV20-1	few	TGCAGTGCCTCCTCTGGCGGAAGTTATAGCTACACCTTC	CSASSGGSYSYTF
TRBD1	TRBJ1-2	TRBV5-1	many	TGCGCCAGCAGCTTGAGTGGGACAGGGGCCTATGGCTACACCTTC	CASSLSGTGAYGYTF
TRBD2	TRBJ2-1	TRBV7-2	many	TGTGCCAGCAGTTACTTAGCGGGTACCTACAATGAGCAGTTCTTC	CASSYLAGTYNEQFF
.	TRBJ1-1	TRBV20-1	many	TGCAGTGCTGGTGGGGCGAAGGCTGAAGCTTTCTTT	CSAGGAKAEAFF
TRBD2	TRBJ2-7	TRBV12-3/TRBV12-4	many	TGTGCCAGCAGCGCCACGGGGGGTAAACTTGGCGAGCAGTACTTC	CASSATGGKLGEQYF
.	TRBJ2-1	TRBV10-3	many	TGTGCCATCACCCCAGGGGACGGAGGACAGAATGAGCAGTTCTTC	CAITPGDGGQNEQFF
TRBD1	TRBJ2-7	TRBV12-3/TRBV12-4	many	TGTGCCAGCAGTTTTTCAGGGGGCGGCTACGAGCAGTACTTC	CASSFSGGGYEQYF
.	TRBJ2-3	TRBV11-3	many	TGTGCCAGCAGCCCCGGTGGTGTCACAGATACGCAGTATTTT	CASSPGGVTDTQYF